Following are 27 T cell receptor beta chains from one sample sequenced in a study of T cell responses to AZD1222 COVID-19 vaccine. The method was immunoSEQ multiplex PCR; TCRdb's version includes in-frame clones alone and lacks a portion of them. The sample lists approximately 140,000 clones; 90% were seen once. The sequenced sample was peripheral blood, obtained 28 days after the second AZD1222 dose. These TCRs come from an adult who received the AZD1222 COVID-19 vaccine.

For the CDR3, the DNA is TGTGCCAGCACCCGGGCCGTATATGGCTACACCTTC. This codes for CASTRAVYGYTF. The chain is built from TRBV9 and TRBJ1-2; D not certain. Trimming cost V 6 bases and J 5 bases, with 11 bases left between them. The CDR3 runs 12 residues. The V gene's germline CDR1 is SGDLS and CDR2 YYNGEE.

The rearrangement links TRBV9 to TRBJ1-4; 11 positions match TRBD1. This CDR3 contains 15 residues. The ends lost 4 bases at V and 6 bases at J; junction bases unmatched: 5. From germline, CDR1 is SGDLS and CDR2 YYNGEE. CDR3 DNA: TGTGCCAGCAGCCAGGGACAGGGGGATTATGAAAAACTGTTTTTT. Amino acid sequence: CASSQGQGDYEKLFF.

This clone has a handful of counts. This chain joins TRBV11-1 and TRBJ2-7; D tentatively reads TRBD1 or TRBD2 (6 bases each). Germline V gene sequence: CDR1 SGHAT, CDR2 FQDESV (reference sequence). This CDR3 spans 15 amino acids. V lost 5 bases and J lost 0, with 14 bases in between. CDR3 coding DNA: TGTGCCAGCAGCGCGGTAGGGGGGACCTCCTACGAGCAGTACTTC. This sequence encodes CASSAVGGTSYEQYF.

J is TRBJ2-1 and V is TRBV7-2, with D possibly called TRBD1 or TRBD2 (5 bases each). The CDR3 loop spans 13 amino acids. The germline V and J ends were trimmed by 5 bases and 9 bases, with 14 bases remaining between them. The germline V gene has CDR1 SGHTA and CDR2 FQGNSA. The CDR3 is CASSTGPGREQFF. The CDR3 nucleotides read TGTGCCAGCAGCACGGGACCAGGCCGTGAGCAGTTCTTC.

The chain joins TRBV28 to TRBJ2-2; D may be TRBD2 (5 bases). With 4 bases removed from V and 4 bases from J, the gap between germline ends came to 19 bases. The CDR3 totals 17 residues. The germline CDR1 and CDR2 sequences are MDHEN and SYDVKM. The CDR3 here is CASSSADRESLTGELFF. The CDR3 nucleotides read TGTGCCAGCAGTTCGGCGGACCGGGAATCTCTCACCGGGGAGCTGTTTTTT.

The rearrangement links TRBV7-6 to TRBJ2-2, with D perhaps given as TRBD1 or TRBD2 (5 bases each). The germline CDR1 and CDR2 sequences are SGHVS and FNYEAQ. Trimming took 7 bases from V and 2 from J, leaving 20 bases between them. This CDR3 is built from 17 residues. The CDR3 loop reads CASTSRGGRPNTGELFF. The CDR3 coding sequence is TGTGCCAGCACTTCACGGGGCGGGCGACCCAACACCGGGGAGCTGTTTTTT.

CDR3 loop: CAWSSAGYEQFF. For the CDR3, the DNA is TGTGCCTGGAGTAGCGCCGGCTATGAGCAGTTCTTC. The rearrangement links TRBV30 to TRBJ2-1; D is unclear. Trimming pared 2 bases from V and 8 bases from J, leaving 10 bases between. The CDR3 contains 12 residues. Germline CDR1 is GTSNPN and CDR2 is SVGIG (reference sequence). Supplemented by reference TRBV30 and TRBJ2-1, the full variable domain reads SQTIHQWPATLVQPVGSPLSLECTVEGTSNPNLYWYRQAAGRGLQLLFYSVGIGQISSEVPQNLSASRPQDRQFILSSKKLLLSDSGFYLCAWSSAGYEQFFGPGTRLTVL.

This clone showed up just once. The rearrangement joins TRBV2 to TRBJ2-7; unclear D gene. The CDR3 covers 11 residues. Deletions cut 5 bases from V and 2 bases from J, with 4 bases between. Looked up from germline, CDR1 is SNHLY and CDR2 is FYNNEI. In DNA form, the CDR3 reads TGTGCCAGCAGTCAGACCTACGAGCAGTACGTC. It yields the protein CASSQTYEQYV.

The chain combines TRBV12-3 or TRBV12-4 with TRBJ1-2; D is ambiguous. The CDR3 length is 13 residues. V lost 2 bases and J 5 bases, leaving 9 bases between the germline ends. CDR3 sequence reads: CASSLQEGYGYTF. For the CDR3, the DNA is TGTGCCAGCAGTTTACAGGAAGGATATGGCTACACCTTC.

Here the CDR3 reads CASSQREGRGAEQFF. In DNA, the CDR3 is TGTGCCAGCAGCCAACGGGAGGGCCGGGGCGCTGAGCAGTTCTTC. This chain connects TRBV7-2 to TRBJ2-1; the match to TRBD2 covers 8 bases. Per germline, CDR1 SGHTA and CDR2 FQGNSA. Trimming took 5 bases from V and 9 from J; bases not matched to a gene: 12. The CDR3 runs to 15 residues.

V usage is TRBV3-1 (or the pseudogene TRBV3-2) and J usage is TRBJ1-5, with a possible D match to TRBD1 (6 bases). V lost 1 base and J lost 7, with 14 bases in between. CDR1 LGHDT and CDR2 YNNKEL come from the germline V gene (reference sequence). The CDR3 runs 15 residues. The DNA for the CDR3 is TGTGCCAGCAGCCAAGGTCCACAGGGTGGCCAGCCCCAGCATTTT. As protein: CASSQGPQGGQPQHF.

The chain has TRBV28 and TRBJ1-3; a possible D gene is TRBD1 (5 bases). The V gene lost 8 bases and the J gene lost 0 bases, with 14 bases spanning the gap. Germline values: CDR1 MDHEN, CDR2 SYDVKM. The CDR3 sequence is 15 residues long. CDR3 protein: CASVTGTRSGNTIYF. CDR3 DNA: TGTGCCAGCGTAACAGGAACACGCTCTGGAAACACCATATATTTT.

The V call is TRBV2, the J call TRBJ2-7; 9 bases map to TRBD2. The V and J ends lost 1 base and 9 bases, in that order; junction bases with no gene match: 7. The CDR3 extends over 14 amino acids. Germline V gives CDR1 SNHLY, CDR2 FYNNEI. The CDR3 region is CASSEGLAAFGQYF. The CDR3 region has the DNA TGTGCCAGCAGTGAAGGACTAGCGGCCTTCGGGCAGTACTTC.

The chain links TRBV19 to TRBJ1-1, with 12 positions matching TRBD1. With 8 bases clipped from V and 9 bases from J, the junction kept 13 bases outside the gene matches. Germline assignment: CDR1 LNHDA and CDR2 SQIVND (reference sequence). The CDR3 sequence is 15 residues long. CDR3 nucleotide sequence: TGTGCCAGTGGAAAATCCGGGACAGGGGGCGCGAAAGCTTTCTTT. Its translation: CASGKSGTGGAKAFF.

The V gene is TRBV9, the J gene TRBJ1-3; TRBD1 agrees at 7 bases. The CDR3 sequence is 16 residues long. The V segment lost 4 bases and the J segment 4 bases; nucleotides outside the gene matches: 11. CDR1 SGDLS and CDR2 YYNGEE come from the germline V gene. For the CDR3, the DNA is TGTGCCAGCAGCCCAAGACAGGGAAGTTCAGGAAACACCATATATTTT. Protein product: CASSPRQGSSGNTIYF.

The V gene is TRBV7-3, the J gene TRBJ1-6; D might be TRBD1 (5 bases). The CDR3 has 16 amino acids. CDR1 is SGHTA, CDR2 FQGTGA, per germline. V gave up 2 bases and J gave up 7 bases, with 15 bases separating them. CDR3 amino acids: CASSLWGAGSNSPLHF. The DNA for the CDR3 is TGTGCCAGCAGCTTATGGGGCGCAGGGTCAAATTCACCCCTCCACTTT.

This chain uses TRBV30 with TRBJ1-1; D possibly corresponds to TRBD1 (5 bases). V was shortened by 2 bases and J by 1 base, with 11 bases between the two germline ends. The CDR3 totals 14 residues. Looked up from germline, CDR1 is GTSNPN and CDR2 is SVGIG (reference sequence). CDR3 amino acids: CAWSQWDGNTEAFF. CDR3 nucleotides: TGTGCCTGGAGTCAGTGGGACGGGAACACTGAAGCTTTCTTT.

V gene TRBV2 combines with J gene TRBJ2-7; perhaps TRBD1 as D (6 bases). This CDR3 has 13 residues. Trimming removed 7 bases from V and 3 bases from J, with 13 bases in between. In germline, CDR1 is SNHLY, CDR2 FYNNEI. CDR3 sequence: CASIREQGYEQYV. CDR3 coding DNA: TGTGCCAGCATCCGGGAACAGGGCTACGAGCAGTACGTC.

This chain links TRBV2 with TRBJ1-2; 9 positions match TRBD1. J lost 5 bases, V lost 6 bases, and 7 bases had no gene match. The CDR3 covers 14 residues. The V gene's germline CDR1 is SNHLY and CDR2 FYNNEI. The CDR3 is CASSPGQGGYGYTF. CDR3 DNA: TGTGCCAGCAGCCCGGGACAGGGAGGGTATGGCTACACCTTC.

The chain couples TRBV7-8 to TRBJ1-4, with D unclear. Germline V CDR1 and CDR2: SGHVS, FQNEAQ. The germline V and J ends were trimmed by 2 bases and 3 bases, with 7 bases remaining between them. This CDR3 contains 14 residues. Here the CDR3 reads CASSLSRPNEKLFF. The CDR3 DNA follows: TGTGCCAGCAGCTTAAGTCGGCCTAATGAAAAACTGTTTTTT.

The J gene is TRBJ2-5, the V gene TRBV2; 9 bases are shared with TRBD2. Germline V lookup: CDR1 SNHLY, CDR2 FYNNEI. The CDR3 totals 13 residues. V lost 7 bases and J lost 5; bases outside the gene matches: 5. CDR3 in amino acids: CASIPREGETQYF. In nucleotides, the CDR3 is TGTGCCAGCATCCCGCGGGAGGGGGAGACCCAGTACTTC. Supplemented by reference TRBV2 and TRBJ2-5, the full variable domain reads EPEVTQTPSHQVTQMGQEVILRCVPISNHLYFYWYRQILGQKVEFLVSFYNNEISEKSEIFDDQFSVERPDGSNFTLKIRSTKLEDSAMYFCASIPREGETQYFGPGTRLLVL.

There are a few counts of this clone. CDR3 nucleotide sequence: TGTGCCAGCAGCCTTGGACAGGGGGCTTCTGCTGAAGCTTTCTTT. This encodes CASSLGQGASAEAFF. This rearrangement joins TRBV6-6 to TRBJ1-1, with TRBD1 matching over 11 bases. The CDR3 runs 15 residues. Germline V CDR1 and CDR2: MNHNY, SVGAGI (reference sequence). J was trimmed by 6 bases and V by 6 bases; bases with no gene match: 9.

In its sample, this clone was seen once. J is TRBJ2-1 and V is TRBV14; 7 bases line up with TRBD2. The CDR3 runs 16 residues. The germline V gene has CDR1 SGHDN and CDR2 FVKESK. J was trimmed by 2 bases and V by 5 bases; bases with no gene match: 9. CDR3 protein: CASSALGAGAYNEQFF. The CDR3 nucleotides are TGTGCCAGCAGCGCTTTAGGGGCGGGGGCCTACAATGAGCAGTTCTTC.

J is TRBJ1-4 and V is TRBV19; 8 nucleotides match TRBD1. The CDR3 covers 15 residues. J gave up 4 bases and V 6 bases, and 7 bases lay outside the gene matches. From germline, CDR1 is LNHDA and CDR2 SQIVND (reference sequence). CDR3 DNA sequence: TGTGCCAGTAGAAGACAGGGGATGGGTAATGAAAAACTGTTTTTT. As protein: CASRRQGMGNEKLFF.

The chain carries TRBV6-2 or TRBV6-3 and TRBJ2-7; TRBD2 matches at 12 bases. V lost 4 bases to trimming and J lost 6 bases; unmatched junction nucleotides: 7. CDR3 length equals 15 residues. Per germline, CDR1 MNHEY and CDR2 SVGEGT. The CDR3: CASSFRTSGMGEQYF. The CDR3, as DNA: TGTGCCAGCAGTTTTAGGACTAGCGGGATGGGCGAGCAGTACTTC.

The genes are TRBV5-1 and TRBJ2-7; 12 bases are shared with TRBD2. J was trimmed by 2 bases and V by 3 bases; bases with no gene match: 6. There are 16 residues in the CDR3. In germline, CDR1 is SGHRS, CDR2 YFSETQ. The CDR3 nucleotides read TGCGCCAGCAGCTCCCGGACTAGCGGGGCAGCCTACGAGCAGTACTTC. Its translation: CASSSRTSGAAYEQYF. Full variable domain (outside the CDR3, taken from reference TRBV5-1 and TRBJ2-7): KAGVTQTPRYLIKTRGQQVTLSCSPISGHRSVSWYQQTPGQGLQFLFEYFSETQRNKGNFPGRFSGRQFSNSRSEMNVSTLELGDSALYLCASSSRTSGAAYEQYFGPGTRLTVT.

This chain joins TRBV11-1 and TRBJ1-3; D remains unclear. CDR3 length: 14 residues. The V and J ends lost 2 bases and 3 bases respectively, with 8 bases between them. Germline CDR1 reads SGHAT; CDR2 reads FQDESV (reference sequence). The CDR3 spells CASSLRGHGNTIYF. The CDR3 DNA is TGTGCCAGCAGCTTAAGAGGGCATGGAAACACCATATATTTT. Based on the CDR3 plus reference TRBV11-1 and TRBJ1-3, the full variable domain is EAEVAQSPRYKITEKSQAVAFWCDPISGHATLYWYRQILGQGPELLVQFQDESVVDDSQLPKDRFSAERLKGVDSTLKIQPAELGDSAMYLCASSLRGHGNTIYFGEGSWLTVV.